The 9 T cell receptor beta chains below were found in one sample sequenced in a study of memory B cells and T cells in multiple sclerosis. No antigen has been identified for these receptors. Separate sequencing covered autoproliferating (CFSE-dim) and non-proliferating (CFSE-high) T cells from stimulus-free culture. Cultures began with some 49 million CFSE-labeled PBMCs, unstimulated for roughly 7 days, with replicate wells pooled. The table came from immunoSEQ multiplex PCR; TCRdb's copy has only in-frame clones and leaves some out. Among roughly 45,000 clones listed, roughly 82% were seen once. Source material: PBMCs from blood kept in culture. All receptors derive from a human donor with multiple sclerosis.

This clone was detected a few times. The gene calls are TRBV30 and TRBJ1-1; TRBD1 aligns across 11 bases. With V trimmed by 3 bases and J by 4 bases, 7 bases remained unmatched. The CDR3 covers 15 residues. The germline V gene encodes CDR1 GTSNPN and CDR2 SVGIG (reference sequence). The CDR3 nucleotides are TGTGCCTGGAGGGACAGGGGGCGTGGGAGCACTGAAGCTTTCTTT. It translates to CAWRDRGRGSTEAFF. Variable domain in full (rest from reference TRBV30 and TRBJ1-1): SQTIHQWPATLVQPVGSPLSLECTVEGTSNPNLYWYRQAAGRGLQLLFYSVGIGQISSEVPQNLSASRPQDRQFILSSKKLLLSDSGFYLCAWRDRGRGSTEAFFGQGTRLTVV.

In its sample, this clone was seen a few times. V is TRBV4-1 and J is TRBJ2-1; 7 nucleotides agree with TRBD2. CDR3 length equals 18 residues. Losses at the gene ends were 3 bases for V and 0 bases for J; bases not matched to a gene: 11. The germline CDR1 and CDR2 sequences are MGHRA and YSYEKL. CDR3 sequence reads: CASSQGTSALSSYNEQFF. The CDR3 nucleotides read TGCGCCAGCAGCCAGGGCACTAGCGCCCTAAGCTCCTACAATGAGCAGTTCTTC.

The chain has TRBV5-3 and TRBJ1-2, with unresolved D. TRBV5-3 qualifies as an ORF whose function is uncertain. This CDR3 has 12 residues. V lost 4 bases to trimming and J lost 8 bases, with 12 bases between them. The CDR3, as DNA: TGTGCCAGAAGCAAGGAAACGGGAGGCTACACCTTC. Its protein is CARSKETGGYTF.

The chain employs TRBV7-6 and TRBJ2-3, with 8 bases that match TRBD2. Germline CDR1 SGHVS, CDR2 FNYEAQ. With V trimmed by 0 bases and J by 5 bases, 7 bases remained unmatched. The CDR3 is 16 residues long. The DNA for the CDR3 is TGTGCCAGCAGCTTAGCGACGGGGGGGCAGGGAGATACGCAGTATTTT. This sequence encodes CASSLATGGQGDTQYF.

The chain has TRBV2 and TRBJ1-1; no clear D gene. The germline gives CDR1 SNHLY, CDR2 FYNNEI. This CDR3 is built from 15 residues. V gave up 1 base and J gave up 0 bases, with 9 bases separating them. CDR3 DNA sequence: TGTGCCAGCAGTGAAGGGGGAAGGATGAACACTGAAGCTTTCTTT. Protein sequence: CASSEGGRMNTEAFF.

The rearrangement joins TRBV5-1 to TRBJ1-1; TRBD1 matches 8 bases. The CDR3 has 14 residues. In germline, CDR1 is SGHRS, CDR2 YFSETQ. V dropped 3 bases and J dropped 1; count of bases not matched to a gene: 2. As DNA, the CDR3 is TGCGCCAGCAGCTCCGGGACAGGGAACACTGAAGCTTTCTTT. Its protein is CASSSGTGNTEAFF.

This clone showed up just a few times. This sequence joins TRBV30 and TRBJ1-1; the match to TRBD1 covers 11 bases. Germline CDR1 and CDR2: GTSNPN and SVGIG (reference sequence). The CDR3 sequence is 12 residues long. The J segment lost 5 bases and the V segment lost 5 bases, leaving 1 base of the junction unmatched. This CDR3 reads CAWGTGGTEAFF. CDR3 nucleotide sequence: TGTGCCTGGGGGACAGGGGGAACTGAAGCTTTCTTT. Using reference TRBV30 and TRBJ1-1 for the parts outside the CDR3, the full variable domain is SQTIHQWPATLVQPVGSPLSLECTVEGTSNPNLYWYRQAAGRGLQLLFYSVGIGQISSEVPQNLSASRPQDRQFILSSKKLLLSDSGFYLCAWGTGGTEAFFGQGTRLTVV.

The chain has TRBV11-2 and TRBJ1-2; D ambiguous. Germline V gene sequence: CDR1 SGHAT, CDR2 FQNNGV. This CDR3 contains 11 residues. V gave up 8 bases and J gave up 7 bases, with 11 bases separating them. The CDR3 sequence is CASGGGLGYTF. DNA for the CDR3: TGTGCCAGCGGCGGAGGTCTTGGCTACACCTTC. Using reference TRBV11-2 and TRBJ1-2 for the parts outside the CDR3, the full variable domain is EAGVAQSPRYKIIEKRQSVAFWCNPISGHATLYWYQQILGQGPKLLIQFQNNGVVDDSQLPKDRFSAERLKGVDSTLKIQPAKLEDSAVYLCASGGGLGYTFGSGTRLTVV.

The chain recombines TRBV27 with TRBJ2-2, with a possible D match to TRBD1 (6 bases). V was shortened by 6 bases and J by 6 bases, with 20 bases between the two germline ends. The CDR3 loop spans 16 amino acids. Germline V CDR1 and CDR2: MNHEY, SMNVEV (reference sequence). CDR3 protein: CASRQQGFLESGELFF. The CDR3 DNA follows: TGTGCCAGCAGACAACAGGGATTTTTAGAGTCCGGGGAGCTGTTTTTT.